Listed here are 6 T cell receptor beta chains from one sample, sequenced in a study of blood T cell repertoires in COVID-19. Measured with immunoSEQ multiplex PCR; TCRdb has only the in-frame clones, and not every one. This table has 250,000 or so clones, roughly 89% appearing once. Sample: peripheral blood. These receptors all come from a woman aged 40 to 55 who had recovered from COVID-19.

This clone has a handful of counts. V and J are TRBV18 and TRBJ2-3, with D perhaps TRBD1 (5 bases). V was cut by 3 bases and J by 0 bases, with 7 bases left in between. This CDR3 spans 14 amino acids. CDR1 and CDR2 (germline): KGHSH, LQKENI. This chain's CDR3 is CASSPGQSTDTQYF. In DNA, the CDR3 is TGTGCCAGCTCACCGGGGCAAAGCACAGATACGCAGTATTTT.

V and J are TRBV5-1 and TRBJ2-7, with TRBD1 as a possible D gene (6 bases). The CDR3 runs to 14 residues. V was trimmed by 4 bases and J by 5 bases, leaving 16 bases between them. Germline loops: CDR1 SGHRS, CDR2 YFSETQ. Here the CDR3 DNA reads TGCGCCAGCAGCGCCCAGGGGCGCTTCGACGAGCAGTACTTC. It codes for CASSAQGRFDEQYF.

This clone was counted between two and nine times. The rearrangement joins TRBV6-1 to TRBJ1-6; TRBD1 might be the D (6 bases). This CDR3 contains 15 residues. Germline CDR1 MNHNS, CDR2 SASEGT. With 0 bases removed from V and 10 bases from J, the gap between germline ends came to 13 bases. CDR3 sequence (DNA): TGTGCCAGCAGTGAAGCTGGGACATTTGCGTCACCCCTCCACTTT. Translated: CASSEAGTFASPLHF.

The CDR3 nucleotides are TGCGCCAGCGGGCGGGGGGGGTACAATGAGCAGTTCTTC. Protein product: CASGRGGYNEQFF. The chain is built from TRBV4-1 and TRBJ2-1; 9 bases are a match to TRBD2. This CDR3 has 13 residues. Germline loops: CDR1 MGHRA, CDR2 YSYEKL. Trimming took 8 bases from V and 4 from J; bases not matched to a gene: 3.

V gene TRBV9 combines with J gene TRBJ1-5; no clear D. With 0 bases removed from V and 5 bases from J, the gap between germline ends came to 6 bases. The CDR3 is 13 amino acids. The germline CDR1 and CDR2 sequences are SGDLS and YYNGEE. This CDR3 reads CASSVEPDQPQHF. CDR3 coding DNA: TGTGCCAGCAGCGTAGAGCCGGATCAGCCCCAGCATTTT.

This clone was seen just once. V is TRBV11-3 and J is TRBJ1-4, with D unclear. Trimming took off 5 bases at V and 8 bases at J, with 15 bases between the two ends. Germline CDR1 SGHNT, CDR2 YENEEA. The CDR3 extends over 14 amino acids. In DNA form, the CDR3 reads TGTGCCAGCAGCAAAAGCGATGGCGTCGAAAAACTGTTTTTT. The encoded protein is CASSKSDGVEKLFF.